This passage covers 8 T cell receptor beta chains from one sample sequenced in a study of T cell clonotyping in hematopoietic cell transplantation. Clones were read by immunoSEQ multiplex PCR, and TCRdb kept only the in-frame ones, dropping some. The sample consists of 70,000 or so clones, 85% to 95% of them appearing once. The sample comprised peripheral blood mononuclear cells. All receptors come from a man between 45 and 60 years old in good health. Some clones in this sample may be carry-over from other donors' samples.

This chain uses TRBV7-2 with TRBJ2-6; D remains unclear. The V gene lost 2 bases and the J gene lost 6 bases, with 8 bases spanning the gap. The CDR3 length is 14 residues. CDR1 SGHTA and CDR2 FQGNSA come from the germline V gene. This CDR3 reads CASSLHLPANVLTF. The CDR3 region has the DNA TGTGCCAGCAGCTTACATCTACCGGCCAACGTCCTGACTTTC.

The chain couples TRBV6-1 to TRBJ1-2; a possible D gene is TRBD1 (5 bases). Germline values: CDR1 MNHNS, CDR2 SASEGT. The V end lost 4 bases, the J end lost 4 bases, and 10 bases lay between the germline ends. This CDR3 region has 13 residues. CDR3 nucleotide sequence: TGTGCCAGCAGTGCGACAGCCGCCTATGGCTACACCTTC. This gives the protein CASSATAAYGYTF.

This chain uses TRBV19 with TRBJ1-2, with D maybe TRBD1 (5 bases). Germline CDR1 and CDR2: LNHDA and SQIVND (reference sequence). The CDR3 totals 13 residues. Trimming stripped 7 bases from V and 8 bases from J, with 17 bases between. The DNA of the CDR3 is TGTGCCAGTACCGATGGGGGGACTCGGGGCTACACCTTC. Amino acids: CASTDGGTRGYTF.

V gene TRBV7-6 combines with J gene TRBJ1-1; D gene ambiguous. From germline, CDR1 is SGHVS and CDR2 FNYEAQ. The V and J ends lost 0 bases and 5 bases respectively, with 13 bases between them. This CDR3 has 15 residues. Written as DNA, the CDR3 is TGTGCCAGCAGCTTAGCGGCCAGCGGTGTTACTGAAGCTTTCTTT. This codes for CASSLAASGVTEAFF.

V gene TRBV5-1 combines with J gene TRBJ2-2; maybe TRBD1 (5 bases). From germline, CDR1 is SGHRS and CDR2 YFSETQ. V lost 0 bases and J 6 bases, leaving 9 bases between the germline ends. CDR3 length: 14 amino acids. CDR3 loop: CASSLAAGPGELFF. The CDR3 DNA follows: TGCGCCAGCAGCTTGGCCGCAGGGCCCGGGGAGCTGTTTTTT.

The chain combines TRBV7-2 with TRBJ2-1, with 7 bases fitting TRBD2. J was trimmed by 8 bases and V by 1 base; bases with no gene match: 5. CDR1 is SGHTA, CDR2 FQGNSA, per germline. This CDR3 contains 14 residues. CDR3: CASSLVSGGDEQFF. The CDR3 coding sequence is TGTGCCAGCAGCTTAGTGTCTGGGGGGGATGAGCAGTTCTTC.

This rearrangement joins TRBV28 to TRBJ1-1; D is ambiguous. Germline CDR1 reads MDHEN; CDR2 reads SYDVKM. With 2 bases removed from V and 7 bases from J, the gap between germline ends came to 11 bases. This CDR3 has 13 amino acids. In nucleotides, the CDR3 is TGTGCCAGCAGTTTACGGGGTAGGCTTGAAGCTTTCTTT. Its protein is CASSLRGRLEAFF.

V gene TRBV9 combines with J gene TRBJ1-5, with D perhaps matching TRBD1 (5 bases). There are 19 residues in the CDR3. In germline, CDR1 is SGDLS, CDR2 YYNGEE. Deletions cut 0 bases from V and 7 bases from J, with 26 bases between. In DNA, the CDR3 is TGTGCCAGCAGCGTAGGCCCCCCGCTGACGGCAGGGCGGGAACAGCCCCAGCATTTT. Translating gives CASSVGPPLTAGREQPQHF.